One and the same sample provided the 5 T cell receptor beta chains below, sequenced in a study of TIL therapy for anti-PD-1-resistant metastatic lung cancer. The time point here: pre-treatment sample, taken before nivolumab and TIL therapy. Sequencing used immunoSEQ v3. The method was immunoSEQ multiplex PCR; TCRdb's version includes in-frame clones alone and lacks a portion of them. The sample consists of about 55,000 clones, approximately 78% of them appearing once. Sequencing used blood, obtained at baseline. Receptors originate from a person between 25 and 79 years old with non-small cell lung cancer.

The chain couples TRBV6-5 to TRBJ1-6; TRBD1 is a possible D gene (5 bases). Germline V gives CDR1 MNHEY, CDR2 SVGAGI. This CDR3 is built from 14 residues. The V end was cut by 6 bases, the J end by 12 bases, with 18 bases between. CDR3 residues: CASSRWDSTVPLHF. The CDR3 nucleotides read TGTGCCAGCAGCCGTTGGGACTCTACTGTACCCCTCCACTTT.

The chain uses TRBV9 and TRBJ2-7, with TRBD2 matching 9 bases. The V gene end was trimmed by 3 bases and the J gene end by 7 bases; junction bases not matched to a gene: 5. The CDR3 loop spans 13 amino acids. CDR1 is SGDLS and CDR2 is YYNGEE in the germline V gene. In DNA, the CDR3 is TGTGCCAGCAGCGGGACTAGCGCAGGTGAGCAGTACTTC. Residues: CASSGTSAGEQYF.

This clone was picked up a small number of times. The chain carries TRBV14 and TRBJ2-7; 9 bases map to TRBD2. The CDR3 contains 14 residues. V gave up 8 bases and J gave up 3 bases; unmatched junction bases: 8. Per germline, CDR1 SGHDN and CDR2 FVKESK. In DNA, the CDR3 is TGTGCCAGCGCCCTAGCGGGATCAATCTACGAGCAGTACTTC. It codes for CASALAGSIYEQYF. Drawing the rest from reference TRBV14 and TRBJ2-7, the complete variable domain is EAGVTQFPSHSVIEKGQTVTLRCDPISGHDNLYWYRRVMGKEIKFLLHFVKESKQDESGMPNNRFLAERTGGTYSTLKVQPAELEDSGVYFCASALAGSIYEQYFGPGTRLTVT.

CDR3 coding DNA: TGTGCCAGCAGTCCGACAGCTTACAATGAGCAGTTCTTC. Its protein is CASSPTAYNEQFF. The gene calls are TRBV12-3 or TRBV12-4 and TRBJ2-1; a weak D match, TRBD1 (5 bases). The CDR3 extends over 13 amino acids. The V end was cut by 5 bases, the J end by 4 bases, with 9 bases between.

The chain is built from TRBV4-2 and TRBJ1-5, with D perhaps matching TRBD1 (6 bases). Germline V lookup: CDR1 LGHNA, CDR2 YNFKEQ. The ends were cut back, 4 bases at V and 5 bases at J, with 12 bases in the middle. There are 14 residues in the CDR3. Here the CDR3 reads CASSLQGRDQPQHF. CDR3 sequence (DNA): TGTGCCAGCAGCCTTCAGGGGAGGGATCAGCCCCAGCATTTT.